This TCR beta chain was captured in a study of Graves' ophthalmopathy and Graves' hyperthyroidism. RNA transcripts were the template, and TCR beta CDR3 regions were amplified from them. Second-round multiplex PCR came after first-round RT-PCR with HTBI primers. TCRdb reanalysed the multiplex PCR reads using MiXCR and keeps one entry per CDR3 protein. The sample lists approximately 540,000 distinct CDR3 sequences; approximately 37% were seen once. The CDR3 is 15 amino acids. Germline CDR1 reads SGHKS; CDR2 reads YYEKEE (reference sequence). V was pared by 7 bases and J by 5 bases, with 21 bases between. In the case of this clonotype: This may arise from a read error, as a much more abundant clone is one base away.

New diagnoses, under 2 months' duration, and ages 18 to 65 characterized the hyperthyroidism patients. Enrollment excluded any patients with other autoimmune diseases, uncontrolled infections, pregnancy or lactation. Sequenced sample: peripheral blood or thyroid tissue (not recorded which). The chain carries TRBV5-5 and TRBJ1-1; weak D call: TRBD1 (6 bases). This clonotype was sampled from an adult man with Graves' hyperthyroidism. CDR3 in amino acids: CASGYGGNRDTEAFF. The CDR3 nucleotides read TGTGCCAGCGGCTACGGGGGGAACAGGGATACTGAAGCTTTCTTT.